The clone carrying this TCR beta chain was seen ten or more times. Its matching antigen is unknown. Germline V gene sequence: CDR1 SGHRS, CDR2 YFSETQ. This CDR3 region has 15 residues. The V gene end was trimmed by 0 bases and the J gene end by 4 bases; junction bases not matched to a gene: 6. For TCR beta, libraries came from quantitative 5'-RACE with molecular barcodes. TCRdb used MiXCR to reprocess the 5' RACE reads, holding one entry per CDR3 protein. Seen here are around 130,000 distinct CDR3 sequences, over 6.5% observed once, and the top ten hold 10% to 15%. This sample was included in a study of CD8 T cells in ankylosing spondylitis. General observations from the study: Blood of patients with ankylosing spondylitis appeared to be characterized by a TCR beta motif of several highly homologous variants. Disease-linked clones reportedly concentrated significantly in matched ankylosing spondylitis synovial fluid.

Source material: blood, either unsorted or a sorted T cell fraction (not recorded which). The V and J genes are TRBV5-1 and TRBJ2-5; 7 nucleotides match TRBD1. The sequence derives from a male donor with ankylosing spondylitis or in good health (not recorded which). This chain's CDR3 is CASSLERGQGETQYF. The CDR3 nucleotides are TGCGCCAGCAGCTTGGAAAGGGGGCAGGGAGAGACCCAGTACTTC.